This T cell receptor beta chain is drawn from a study of T-cell memory formation after mild COVID-19. TCRdb reprocessed the 5' RACE reads with MiXCR, giving one entry per CDR3 protein. The table shows a few hundred thousand distinct CDR3 sequences, with about 20% occurring only once. Trimming cost V 0 bases and J 5 bases, with 13 bases left between them. The CDR3 has 14 amino acids. Looked up from germline, CDR1 is GTSNPN and CDR2 is SVGIG (reference sequence). The clonotype originates from a man younger than 30 who had mild COVID-19 (a few samples of this study predate the infection). Cell type and time point are not known. Material: PBMCs or a T cell subset sorted from them (not recorded which). The chain combines TRBV30 with TRBJ2-5, with unresolved D. CDR3 in amino acids: CAWSVTPIGETQYF. The CDR3 DNA is TGTGCCTGGAGTGTAACTCCGATCGGGGAGACCCAGTACTTC.